Listed here are 5 T cell receptor beta chains from one sample, sequenced in a study of blood T cell repertoires in COVID-19. TCRdb keeps only in-frame clones here, not all; method: immunoSEQ multiplex PCR. The table has about 160,000 clones, about 85% seen once; the top ten hold approximately 13%. Sequencing was carried out using peripheral blood. These receptors originate from a man in his 70s who had recovered from COVID-19.

This rearrangement joins TRBV13 to TRBJ2-7; D gene uncertain. CDR3 size: 14 residues. CDR1 is PRHDT, CDR2 FYEKMQ, per germline (reference sequence). V lost 2 bases to trimming and J lost 2 bases, with 10 bases between them. The CDR3 loop reads CASSLNSRTYEQYF. CDR3 nucleotide sequence: TGTGCCAGCAGCTTAAACAGTAGGACCTACGAGCAGTACTTC.

V and J are TRBV4-1 and TRBJ1-4; a possible D gene is TRBD1 (6 bases). The CDR3 is 14 amino acids. V was pared by 6 bases and J by 6 bases, with 14 bases between. Germline V lookup: CDR1 MGHRA, CDR2 YSYEKL. Here the CDR3 DNA reads TGCGCCAGCAGTAGCGGGGGCGATGATGAAAAACTGTTTTTT. Translated: CASSSGGDDEKLFF.

The rearrangement joins TRBV3-1 (or the pseudogene TRBV3-2) to TRBJ2-7, with 12 bases fitting TRBD1. This CDR3 contains 18 residues. V lost 1 base, J lost 6 bases, and 13 bases stayed unmatched. From germline, CDR1 is LGHDT and CDR2 YNNKEL (reference sequence). The CDR3: CASSQGSLTGQGALEQYF. For the CDR3, the DNA is TGTGCCAGCAGCCAAGGCTCGTTAACGGGACAGGGGGCTCTCGAGCAGTACTTC.

This clone came up a few times. The chain carries TRBV6-5 and TRBJ1-1; no clear D gene. V lost 5 bases and J 3 bases, leaving 13 bases between the germline ends. This CDR3 has 14 amino acids. Germline-derived CDR1 and CDR2 are MNHEY and SVGAGI. CDR3 sequence: CASSQRRIDTEAFF. CDR3 nucleotides: TGTGCCAGCAGTCAGCGTAGGATAGACACTGAAGCTTTCTTT.

The gene calls are TRBV3-1 (or the pseudogene TRBV3-2) and TRBJ2-5; D is ambiguous. Germline loops: CDR1 LGHDT, CDR2 YNNKEL (reference sequence). Trimming took 0 bases from V and 5 from J, leaving 4 bases between them. There are 12 residues in the CDR3. As DNA, the CDR3 is TGTGCCAGCAGCCAAGAAGAGGAGACCCAGTACTTC. This codes for CASSQEEETQYF.